This passage covers 24 T cell receptor beta chains from one sample sequenced in a study of T cells in Graves' hyperthyroidism and ophthalmopathy. There were TCR beta CDR3 regions amplified from RNA transcripts. HTBI primers were used for first-round RT-PCR of the TCR CDR3. Using its own MiXCR run on the multiplex PCR reads, TCRdb lists one record per CDR3 protein. The sample records over 500,000 distinct CDR3 sequences, approximately 15% being singletons. Sequenced input: blood. The receptors shown here come from a woman aged 40-49 years with Graves' hyperthyroidism.

This clonotype was seen repeatedly, ten times or more. V usage is TRBV28 and J usage is TRBJ2-7; no definite D call. CDR3 length: 11 residues. Trimming pared 6 bases from V and 7 bases from J, leaving 10 bases between. Germline CDR1 MDHEN, CDR2 SYDVKM. CDR3 in DNA: TGTGCCAGCAGCCACTCTGGGGAGCAGTACTTC. Protein: CASSHSGEQYF.

This sequence joins TRBV18 and TRBJ1-1; D gene uncertain. The V end was cut by 8 bases, the J end by 0 bases, with 13 bases between. Germline V gene lookup returns CDR1 KGHSH and CDR2 LQKENI. This CDR3 spans 14 amino acids. CDR3 in DNA: TGTGCCAGCCTTGAACAGAGAATGAACACTGAAGCTTTCTTT. Residues: CASLEQRMNTEAFF. The variable domain in full, completed from reference TRBV18 and TRBJ1-1, reads NAGVMQNPRHLVRRRGQEARLRCSPMKGHSHVYWYRQLPEEGLKFMVYLQKENIIDESGMPKERFSAEFPKEGPSILRIQQVVRGDSAAYFCASLEQRMNTEAFFGQGTRLTVV.

The rearrangement joins TRBV5-5 to TRBJ2-1; 9 bases are shared with TRBD1. The CDR3 contains 15 residues. J gave up 4 bases and V 4 bases, and 6 bases lay outside the gene matches. Germline loops: CDR1 SGHKS, CDR2 YYEKEE (reference sequence). The CDR3 nucleotides are TGTGCCAGCAGCCCTCGGACAGGGGTATACAATGAGCAGTTCTTC. It encodes CASSPRTGVYNEQFF.

This chain joins TRBV7-9 and TRBJ2-5; D not certain. The V and J ends lost 1 base and 4 bases respectively, with 4 bases between them. The CDR3 runs to 12 residues. Germline values: CDR1 SEHNR, CDR2 FQNEAQ (reference sequence). The DNA of the CDR3 is TGTGCCAGCAGCTTAGAATTAGAGACCCAGTACTTC. This translates into CASSLELETQYF.

This clonotype was seen only a few times. V is TRBV3-1 and J is TRBJ1-6; D remains ambiguous. Trimming left V 11 bases short and J 7 bases short, with 15 bases between. The germline gives CDR1 LGHDT, CDR2 YNNKEL (reference sequence). This CDR3 has 13 residues. The CDR3 sequence: CAVGREQNSPLHF. The CDR3 DNA is TGTGCCGTCGGAAGGGAACAAAATTCACCCCTCCACTTT.

This clonotype was recorded many times. The chain links TRBV3-1 to TRBJ2-1; D tentatively fits TRBD1 or TRBD2 (5 bases each). Trimming left V 5 bases short and J 7 bases short, with 12 bases between. The CDR3 is 13 amino acids. Germline V gene data show CDR1 as LGHDT and CDR2 as YNNKEL (reference sequence). The CDR3 nucleotides read TGTGCCAGCAGCACGCCGGGGCGGAATGAGCAGTTCTTC. This sequence encodes CASSTPGRNEQFF.

Many counts were recorded for this clonotype. The genes are TRBV6-5 and TRBJ2-1; no clear D. Germline CDR1 and CDR2: MNHEY and SVGAGI. The CDR3 totals 14 residues. V shed 0 bases and J shed 8 bases, with 11 bases lying between them. The DNA of the CDR3 is TGTGCCAGCAGTTACTCGCTGGGAATCGATGAGCAGTTCTTC. Translated: CASSYSLGIDEQFF.

As regards this clonotype: Since a much larger clone is just one base distant, this may be a read error. The chain carries TRBV11-3 and TRBJ2-2; 8 bases fit TRBD2. Germline loops: CDR1 SGHNT, CDR2 YENEEA. CDR3 length: 15 amino acids. This chain's CDR3 is CACSPPSGSTGELFF. CDR3 in DNA: TGTGCCTGCAGTCCCCCCAGCGGGAGTACCGGGGAGCTGTTTTTT.

This clonotype was seen ten or more times. The chain carries TRBV2 and TRBJ2-3, with 12 bases identical to TRBD2. The CDR3 runs to 13 residues. Germline V gene data show CDR1 as SNHLY and CDR2 as FYNNEI. Trimming took 2 bases from V and 9 from J; bases not matched to a gene: 0. The CDR3 sequence: CASSELAGGTQYF. As DNA, the CDR3 is TGTGCCAGCAGTGAACTAGCGGGAGGGACGCAGTATTTT.

In this sample, this clonotype turned up a few times. The CDR3 nucleotides are TGCAGTGCTAGGGAATGGACTAGCGGAAATTTCTACGAGCAGTACTTC. Protein: CSAREWTSGNFYEQYF. This chain joins TRBV20-1 and TRBJ2-7; TRBD2 matches 10 bases. The trim removed 3 bases at V and 3 bases at J, leaving 11 bases unmatched. Looked up from germline, CDR1 is DFQATT and CDR2 is SNEGSKA (reference sequence). This CDR3 contains 16 residues.

Ten or more counts support this clonotype. The chain recombines TRBV3-1 with TRBJ2-5; 12 nucleotides align to TRBD2. The V gene end was trimmed by 1 base and the J gene end by 4 bases; junction bases not matched to a gene: 1. CDR3 length: 15 residues. Germline V gene sequence: CDR1 LGHDT, CDR2 YNNKEL (reference sequence). The CDR3 protein is CASSQATSGRETQYF. The CDR3 DNA follows: TGTGCCAGCAGCCAAGCGACTAGCGGGAGAGAGACCCAGTACTTC.

The chain recombines TRBV5-4 with TRBJ2-2; TRBD1 matches at 9 bases. V dropped 3 bases and J dropped 4; count of bases not matched to a gene: 13. CDR3 size: 18 residues. CDR1 and CDR2 (germline): SGHNT, YYREEE (reference sequence). The CDR3 DNA sequence: TGTGCCAGCAGCTCCGGGACAGGGAACTCCCTCCTCACCGGGGAGCTGTTTTTT. Protein sequence: CASSSGTGNSLLTGELFF.

The sample holds many counts of this clonotype. CDR3 region: CASSTIGTNNNEQFF. The CDR3 DNA follows: TGTGCCAGCAGCACCATCGGGACAAATAACAATGAGCAGTTCTTC. V gene TRBV7-8 combines with J gene TRBJ2-1; weak D call: TRBD1 (6 bases). The V end was cut by 5 bases, the J end by 5 bases, with 16 bases between. This CDR3 comprises 15 residues. The germline V gene has CDR1 SGHVS and CDR2 FQNEAQ.

The table lists this clonotype with a few counts. The chain uses TRBV24-1 and TRBJ2-7, with TRBD2 matching over 9 bases. The length of the CDR3 is 16 residues. The ends lost 5 bases at V and 2 bases at J; junction bases unmatched: 9. Per germline, CDR1 KGHDR and CDR2 SFDVKD. CDR3 coding DNA: TGTGCCACCAGTGCCCCCTCCGCTAGCGGGACCTACGAGCAGTACTTC. Amino acid sequence: CATSAPSASGTYEQYF.

This clonotype was seen many times. The chain uses TRBV7-6 and TRBJ2-1, with 8 bases that match TRBD1. This CDR3 contains 14 residues. Germline assignment: CDR1 SGHVS and CDR2 FNYEAQ. Trimming took 5 bases from V and 12 from J; bases not matched to a gene: 12. CDR3 residues: CASSRSGGQLPQFF. CDR3 in DNA: TGTGCCAGCAGCCGATCAGGGGGCCAGCTGCCGCAGTTCTTC.

This clonotype was detected ten times or more. J is TRBJ2-3 and V is TRBV18, with D possibly TRBD1 on 6 matching bases. The CDR3 totals 15 residues. Trimming took off 5 bases at V and 3 bases at J, with 15 bases between the two ends. Germline CDR1 and CDR2: KGHSH and LQKENI. The CDR3: CASSVDRSGTDTQYF. The CDR3 nucleotides are TGTGCCAGCTCAGTCGACAGGAGTGGGACAGATACGCAGTATTTT.

This clonotype showed up many times. The V gene is TRBV7-8, the J gene TRBJ1-2; TRBD1 matches 8 bases. After removal of 3 bases from V and 4 bases from J, the junction contained 16 bases not matched to a gene. The CDR3 has 18 residues. CDR1 is SGHVS, CDR2 FQNEAQ, per germline. CDR3 nucleotide sequence: TGTGCCAGCAGCTTCTTGACAGGGGCGCCTAGGGGGGTCTATGGCTACACCTTC. Translating it yields CASSFLTGAPRGVYGYTF. Using reference TRBV7-8 and TRBJ1-2 for the parts outside the CDR3, the full variable domain is GAGVSQSPRYKVAKRGQDVALRCDPISGHVSLFWYQQALGQGPEFLTYFQNEAQLDKSGLPSDRFFAERPEGSVSTLKIQRTQQEDSAVYLCASSFLTGAPRGVYGYTFGSGTRLTVV.

The sample holds one count of this clonotype. One base away lies a much larger clone, so this may be a sequencing read error. This chain uses TRBV7-2 with TRBJ2-1; 7 bases fit TRBD2. The CDR3 loop spans 15 amino acids. Per germline, CDR1 SGHTA and CDR2 FQGNSA. CDR3 nucleotide sequence: TGTGCCAGCAGCTTATACGGGGGGAACTCCAATGAGCAGTCCTTC. Its translation is CASSLYGGNSNEQSF.

In this sample, this clonotype turned up many times. The chain joins TRBV3-1 to TRBJ2-1; 8 positions match TRBD2. The CDR3 covers 16 residues. Trimming at V came to 2 bases and at J to 6 bases, leaving 9 bases not matched to a gene. CDR1 is LGHDT, CDR2 YNNKEL, per germline (reference sequence). The CDR3: CASSQPGGSGTNEQFF. For the CDR3, the DNA is TGTGCCAGCAGCCAACCCGGAGGTAGCGGGACCAATGAGCAGTTCTTC.

The table lists this clonotype with many counts. This chain connects TRBV28 to TRBJ2-4, with D hard to call. CDR1 and CDR2 from the germline V gene are MDHEN and SYDVKM. The CDR3 totals 16 residues. V lost 2 bases to trimming and J lost 0 bases, with 11 bases between them. The CDR3 is CASSLRRLIAKNIQYF. As DNA, the CDR3 is TGTGCCAGCAGTTTAAGAAGACTTATAGCCAAAAACATTCAGTACTTC.

The chain carries TRBV25-1 and TRBJ2-1; 11 positions agree with TRBD2. Germline V gene sequence: CDR1 MGHDK, CDR2 SYGVNS. The CDR3 contains 16 residues. V shed 5 bases and J 7 bases; nucleotides not matched to a gene: 10. CDR3 in DNA: TGTGCCAGCAGTCTCCAAACCTGGACTAGCGGGAATGAGCAGTTCTTC. Its protein is CASSLQTWTSGNEQFF.

This clonotype showed up many times. CDR3 in DNA: TGTGCCAGCAGTGGCTCGGGACAGCAGTCTGACGAGCAGTACTTC. This gives the protein CASSGSGQQSDEQYF. The V and J genes are TRBV11-2 and TRBJ2-7; 7 positions match TRBD1. CDR1 and CDR2 (germline): SGHAT, FQNNGV. V shed 6 bases and J 5 bases; nucleotides not matched to a gene: 13. The CDR3 sequence is 15 residues long.

V gene TRBV6-1 combines with J gene TRBJ2-2; TRBD2 matches at 8 bases. V shed 6 bases, J shed 4 bases, and the junction held 16 bases outside the gene matches. The CDR3 is 18 amino acids. Germline CDR1 and CDR2: MNHNS and SASEGT. This CDR3 is CASSTVLLAGGTTGELFF. The CDR3, as DNA: TGTGCCAGCAGCACCGTTTTATTGGCGGGAGGTACCACCGGGGAGCTGTTTTTT.

This clonotype was seen ten or more times. V is TRBV5-1 and J is TRBJ1-1, with 10 bases matching TRBD1. The CDR3 totals 16 residues. V trimming: 7 bases; J trimming: 4 bases; junction bases outside the gene matches: 13. Germline values: CDR1 SGHRS, CDR2 YFSETQ. CDR3 in amino acids: CASRSQAGTGATEAFF. CDR3 bases: TGCGCCAGCCGAAGCCAGGCCGGGACAGGGGCCACTGAAGCTTTCTTT.